Following are 32 T cell receptor beta chains from one sample sequenced in a study of CXCR3-negative and CXCR3-positive naive CD8 T cells. Study-wide findings and caveats: CXCR3-positive naive cells had TRB CDR3s that were more hydrophobic than CXCR3-negative naive cells had.

The method, 5' RACE with UMI labels, was used to prepare the TRB cDNA libraries. Following a re-call of the 5' RACE reads, TCRdb has one entry per CDR3 protein and lacks DNA. In all, the sample yields around 95,000 distinct CDR3 sequences. These receptors' antigens are unknown. The sample consisted of naive CXCR3+ CD8+ T cells from blood. Noted subset: CD45RO-CCR7+CD27+CD95- naive CD8+ T cells expressing CXCR3 (TNR3+). Receptors originate from a human donor in good health. Some clones in this sample may be carry-over from other donors' samples.

This chain connects TRBV7-2 to TRBJ2-1. Germline V gene data show CDR1 as SGHTA and CDR2 as FQGNSA. There are 15 residues in the CDR3. The CDR3 sequence is CASSSDLLSYNEQFF.

This chain's CDR3 is CARSERHRGRDPLGELFF. The chain joins TRBV12-3 or TRBV12-4 to TRBJ2-2; TCRdb gives TRBD1 as the D gene, but with no DNA this cannot be confirmed. This CDR3 region has 18 residues.

The genes are TRBV29-1 and TRBJ2-5; the D call from TCRdb, TRBD2, cannot be confirmed without DNA. Germline CDR1 and CDR2: SQVTM and ANQGSEA. This CDR3 spans 15 amino acids. The CDR3 protein is CSVDYTSGGQETQYF.

CDR3 amino acids: CNVEAPDSGNTIYF. This chain joins TRBV29-1 and TRBJ1-3; TCRdb designates TRBD1, a call that cannot be tested without DNA. Germline V lookup: CDR1 SQVTM, CDR2 ANQGSEA. This CDR3 has 14 amino acids.

This chain connects TRBV5-5 to TRBJ2-1; without DNA, the TCRdb call of TRBD1 cannot be checked. The CDR3 sequence is 16 residues long. CDR1 is SGHKS, CDR2 YYEKEE, per germline (reference sequence). The CDR3 region is CASSLEGAGLRNEQFF.

The chain carries TRBV29-1 and TRBJ1-5. CDR1 and CDR2 from the germline V gene are SQVTM and ANQGSEA. The CDR3 is 14 residues long. The CDR3 spells CSVGVGEDNQPQHF.

The chain has TRBV7-2 and TRBJ2-3; TCRdb calls TRBD2, which cannot be checked without DNA. Germline-derived CDR1 and CDR2 are SGHTA and FQGNSA. The CDR3 consists of 16 residues. The CDR3 region is CASSGVAGYATDTQYF.

The V call is TRBV5-5, the J call TRBJ1-4; TCRdb selects TRBD1, and the lack of DNA leaves this call unchecked. The CDR3 contains 15 residues. Germline CDR1 reads SGHKS; CDR2 reads YYEKEE (reference sequence). This CDR3 is CASSSYGQGDEKLFF.

The gene calls are TRBV9 and TRBJ2-1; without DNA, the TCRdb call of TRBD2 cannot be checked. The CDR3 sequence is 16 residues long. Germline values: CDR1 SGDLS, CDR2 YYNGEE. The CDR3 loop is CASSAGLAGSYNEQFF.

The chain joins TRBV15 to TRBJ2-5; absent DNA, TCRdb's TRBD2 call cannot be checked. Germline V gives CDR1 LNHNV, CDR2 YYDKDF (reference sequence). The CDR3 has 14 residues. This CDR3 is CATKTSGGTETQYF.

The chain links TRBV6-2 or TRBV6-3 to TRBJ2-3; TCRdb outputs TRBD1, but without DNA this stays unchecked. Per the germline V gene, CDR1 is MNHEY and CDR2 is SVGEGT. The CDR3 loop spans 13 amino acids. The CDR3 loop reads CASRGGHTDTQYF.

V and J are TRBV2 and TRBJ2-3; the TCRdb D gene call, TRBD2, has no DNA to confirm it. This CDR3 is 17 amino acids long. The germline gives CDR1 SNHLY, CDR2 FYNNEI. This CDR3 reads CASTGRSSGDPTDTQYF.

The chain combines TRBV20-1 with TRBJ1-2; TCRdb returns TRBD1, unconfirmable since there is no DNA. This CDR3 has 12 amino acids. Germline CDR1 is DFQATT and CDR2 is SNEGSKA (reference sequence). CDR3 in amino acids: CSDRDRFDGYTF.

J is TRBJ2-1 and V is TRBV7-9. Germline loops: CDR1 SEHNR, CDR2 FQNEAQ (reference sequence). The CDR3 covers 12 residues. CDR3 loop: CASSSISNEQFF. The complete variable domain, with remaining parts taken from reference TRBV7-9 and TRBJ2-1, reads DTGVSQNPRHKITKRGQNVTFRCDPISEHNRLYWYRQTLGQGPEFLTYFQNEAQLEKSRLLSDRFSAERPKGSFSTLEIQRTEQGDSAMYLCASSSISNEQFFGPGTRLTVL.

The V and J genes are TRBV12-5 and TRBJ1-4; TCRdb picks TRBD1, but there is no DNA to check that call. This CDR3 has 16 residues. Germline loops: CDR1 LGHNT, CDR2 FRNRAP. CDR3 in amino acids: CASGLPRPNEAEKLFF.

The V and J genes are TRBV6-5 and TRBJ2-1; there is no DNA to check the TCRdb D call of TRBD2. CDR1 and CDR2 (germline): MNHEY, SVGAGI. The CDR3 length is 14 residues. CDR3 in amino acids: CASSFLGPGNEQFF.

V gene TRBV3-1 combines with J gene TRBJ2-5; TCRdb lists TRBD2, though no DNA is available to test this call. Germline values: CDR1 LGHDT, CDR2 YNNKEL (reference sequence). The CDR3 consists of 14 residues. CDR3 protein: CASSQERLQETQYF.

The CDR3 spells CASSLRSPEAFF. The chain couples TRBV11-3 to TRBJ1-1. The CDR3 is made up of 12 amino acids. The germline V gene encodes CDR1 SGHNT and CDR2 YENEEA.

The chain is built from TRBV20-1 and TRBJ2-5; TCRdb's D call of TRBD2 is untestable without DNA. Germline loops: CDR1 DFQATT, CDR2 SNEGSKA (reference sequence). The CDR3 runs 14 residues. This CDR3 reads CSASHGGGGETQYF.

V gene TRBV7-2 combines with J gene TRBJ2-7; checking the TCRdb D call of TRBD1 is not possible without DNA. CDR3 length: 15 amino acids. Germline V CDR1 and CDR2: SGHTA, FQGNSA. The CDR3 region is CASSFHPESSYEQYF. Full variable domain (rest looked up from reference TRBV7-2 and TRBJ2-7): GAGVSQSPSNKVTEKGKDVELRCDPISGHTALYWYRQSLGQGLEFLIYFQGNSAPDKSGLPSDRFSAERTGGSVSTLTIQRTQQEDSAVYLCASSFHPESSYEQYFGPGTRLTVT.

The chain links TRBV4-3 to TRBJ2-1; TCRdb outputs TRBD2, but without DNA this stays unchecked. Germline values: CDR1 LGHNA, CDR2 YSLEER. The CDR3 spans 13 residues. The CDR3 spells CASSQPTSGEQFF.

The gene calls are TRBV5-1 and TRBJ2-1. The CDR3 is 13 amino acids. Per germline, CDR1 SGHRS and CDR2 YFSETQ. CDR3 amino acids: CASSFLSYNEQFF.

The rearrangement joins TRBV5-6 to TRBJ2-7; TCRdb picks TRBD1, but there is no DNA to check that call. This CDR3 contains 13 residues. Germline lookup yields CDR1 SGHDT and CDR2 YYEEEE. The CDR3 loop reads CASSYVTGDGQYF.

This sequence joins TRBV12-3 or TRBV12-4 and TRBJ2-7; TCRdb picks TRBD1, but there is no DNA to check that call. The length of the CDR3 is 14 residues. The CDR3 sequence is CASSQQGFSYEQYF.

The gene calls are TRBV15 and TRBJ2-3; TCRdb's assignment of TRBD2 cannot be checked, as there is no DNA. The CDR3 sequence is 17 residues long. CDR1 and CDR2 from the germline V gene are LNHNV and YYDKDF (reference sequence). CDR3 residues: CATSTPLGGVSTDTQYF.

The gene calls are TRBV12-3 or TRBV12-4 and TRBJ2-1. CDR3 length: 15 residues. The CDR3: CASSHPGTLDNEQFF.

The rearrangement uses TRBV7-8 and TRBJ2-7; without DNA, the TCRdb call of TRBD1 cannot be checked. From germline, CDR1 is SGHVS and CDR2 FQNEAQ. This CDR3 has 15 amino acids. The CDR3 region is CASSGTQGVGYEQYF.

The chain carries TRBV4-1 and TRBJ1-2; TCRdb's D call, TRBD1, is unchecked because there is no DNA. CDR1 MGHRA and CDR2 YSYEKL come from the germline V gene. CDR3 length equals 17 residues. CDR3 sequence reads: CASSHEAGTTFNYGYTF.

The chain has TRBV12-3 or TRBV12-4 and TRBJ1-1; the TCRdb call, TRBD1, lacks DNA for checking. The CDR3 has 14 amino acids. The CDR3 is CASMDAATGESAFF.

The chain joins TRBV7-9 to TRBJ2-7; absent DNA, TCRdb's TRBD1 call cannot be checked. Germline V CDR1 and CDR2: SEHNR, FQNEAQ (reference sequence). This CDR3 has 22 residues. The CDR3 region is CASSLVRVLVGQGPTQNYEQYF.

This chain uses TRBV20-1 with TRBJ2-5; the TCRdb call, TRBD1, lacks DNA for checking. Germline lookup yields CDR1 DFQATT and CDR2 SNEGSKA (reference sequence). The CDR3 length is 14 residues. The CDR3 here is CSGKAPAIQETQYF.

The CDR3 sequence: CSAGPQGEDGYTF. This chain uses TRBV29-1 with TRBJ1-2; the TCRdb D gene call, TRBD1, has no DNA to confirm it. The CDR3 loop spans 13 amino acids. In germline, CDR1 is SQVTM, CDR2 ANQGSEA.